The subject of this entry is one T cell receptor beta chain. This CDR3 region has 14 residues. The germline V gene has CDR1 LGHDT and CDR2 YNNKEL (reference sequence). Trimming stripped 2 bases from V and 6 bases from J, with 13 bases between. MiXCR, applied by TCRdb to the 5' RACE reads, yields one record per CDR3 protein. The sample holds 350,000 to 400,000 distinct CDR3 sequences; 25% to 35% are singletons and the top ten take around 5.6%. The data were taken from a study of identical twins' blood T cells. The source is a woman aged 18 to 55 in good health. The chain uses TRBV3-1 and TRBJ1-2; D perhaps matches TRBD1 (5 bases). The specimen sequenced was PBMCs. The CDR3 protein is CASSQLLPRDGYTF. DNA for the CDR3: TGTGCCAGCAGCCAATTACTGCCCAGGGATGGCTACACCTTC.